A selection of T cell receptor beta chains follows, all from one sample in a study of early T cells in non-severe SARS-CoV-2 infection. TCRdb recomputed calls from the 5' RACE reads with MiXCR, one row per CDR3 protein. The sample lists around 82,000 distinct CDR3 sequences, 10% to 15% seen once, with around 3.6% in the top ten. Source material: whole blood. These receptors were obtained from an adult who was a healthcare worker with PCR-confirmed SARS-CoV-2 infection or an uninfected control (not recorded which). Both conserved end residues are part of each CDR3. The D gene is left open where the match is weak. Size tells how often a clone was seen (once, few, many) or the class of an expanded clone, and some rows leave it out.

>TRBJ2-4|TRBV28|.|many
CASSSPNSGGVQYF
TGTGCCAGCAGTTCGCCCAACAGTGGGGGTGTTCAGTACTTC
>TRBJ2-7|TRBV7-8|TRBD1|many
CASSFRDRGIYEQYF
TGTGCCAGCAGCTTTCGGGACAGGGGGATCTACGAGCAGTACTTC
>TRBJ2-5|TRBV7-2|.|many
CASSEKMGGETQYF
TGTGCCAGCAGCGAGAAGATGGGGGGAGAGACCCAGTACTTC
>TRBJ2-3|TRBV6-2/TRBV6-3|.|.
CASSYLGPPGTDTQYF
TGTGCCAGCAGTTACCTGGGGCCTCCGGGCACAGATACGCAGTATTTT
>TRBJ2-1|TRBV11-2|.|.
CASSLNDEQFF
TGTGCCAGCAGCTTAAACGATGAGCAGTTCTTC
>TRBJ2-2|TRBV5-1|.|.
CASRYSGTGELFF
TGCGCCAGCAGATATTCCGGGACCGGGGAGCTGTTTTTT
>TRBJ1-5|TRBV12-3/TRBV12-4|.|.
CASSPSGNIPDRPQHF
TGTGCCAGCAGTCCGTCGGGGAATATTCCCGATCGGCCCCAGCATTTT
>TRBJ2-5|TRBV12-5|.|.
CASGFGERETQYF
TGTGCTAGTGGTTTTGGGGAAAGGGAGACCCAGTACTTC
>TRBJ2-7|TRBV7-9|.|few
CASSPSVLSSYEQYF
TGTGCCAGCAGCCCTAGCGTTTTGAGCTCCTACGAGCAGTACTTC
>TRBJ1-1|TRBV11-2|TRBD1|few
CASSEGQGEITEAFF
TGTGCCAGCAGCGAGGGACAGGGGGAGATCACTGAAGCTTTCTTT
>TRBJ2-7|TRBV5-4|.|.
CASSEENYEQYF
TGTGCCAGCAGCGAGGAAAACTACGAGCAGTACTTC
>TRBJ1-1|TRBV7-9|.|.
CASSSPQGRMNTEAFF
TGTGCCAGCAGCTCGCCCCAGGGAAGGATGAACACTGAAGCTTTCTTT
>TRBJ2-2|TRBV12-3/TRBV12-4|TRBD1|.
CATGTANTGELFF
TGTGCCACCGGGACAGCGAACACCGGGGAGCTGTTTTTT
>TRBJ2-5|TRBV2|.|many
CASAIAGTQETQYF
TGTGCCAGTGCAATTGCAGGGACACAAGAGACCCAGTACTTC
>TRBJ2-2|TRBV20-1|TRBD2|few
CSARVGGRASGELFF
TGCAGTGCTAGAGTGGGCGGGAGGGCCTCCGGGGAGCTGTTTTTT
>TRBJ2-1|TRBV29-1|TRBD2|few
CSANGGTSGPNEQFF
TGCAGCGCCAACGGCGGGACTAGCGGTCCCAATGAGCAGTTCTTC
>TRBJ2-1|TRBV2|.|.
CASSEGRSSYNEQFF
TGTGCCAGCAGTGAGGGGCGGAGCTCCTACAATGAGCAGTTCTTC
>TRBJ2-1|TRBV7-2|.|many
CASSLGMSRGEQFF
TGTGCCAGCAGCTTGGGAATGAGTAGGGGTGAGCAGTTCTTC
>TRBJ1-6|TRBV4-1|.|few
CASSHKDGEGNSPLHF
TGCGCCAGCAGCCATAAGGACGGCGAAGGCAATTCACCCCTCCACTTT
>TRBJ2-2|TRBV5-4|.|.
CASSTDWDSRTFNTGELFF
TGTGCCAGCAGCACCGACTGGGACTCCCGGACATTTAACACCGGGGAGCTGTTTTTT
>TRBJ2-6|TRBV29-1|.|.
CSAGFSVANVLTF
TGCAGCGCAGGCTTCTCTGTGGCCAACGTCCTGACTTTC
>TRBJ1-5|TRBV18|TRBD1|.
CASSPGTGTNQPQHF
TGTGCCAGCTCACCAGGGACAGGGACCAATCAGCCCCAGCATTTT
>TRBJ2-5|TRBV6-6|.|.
CASSTLETQYF
TGTGCCAGCAGTACACTGGAGACCCAGTACTTC
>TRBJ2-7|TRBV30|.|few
CAWSALEEGYEQYF
TGTGCCTGGAGCGCACTAGAGGAAGGTTACGAGCAGTACTTC
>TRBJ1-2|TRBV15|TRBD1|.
CATSRDGTVAYGYTF
TGTGCCACCAGCAGAGATGGGACAGTAGCATATGGCTACACCTTC
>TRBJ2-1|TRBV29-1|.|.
CSVALGGSYNEQFF
TGCAGCGTTGCGTTAGGGGGATCCTACAATGAGCAGTTCTTC
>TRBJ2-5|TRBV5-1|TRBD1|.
CASSRTGTPEETQYF
TGCGCCAGCTCGCGGACAGGAACACCCGAAGAGACCCAGTACTTC
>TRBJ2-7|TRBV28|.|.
CASRTSYEQYF
TGTGCCAGCAGGACCTCCTACGAGCAGTACTTC
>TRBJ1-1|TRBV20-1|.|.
CSATDSRRSTEVFF
TGCAGTGCTACCGACTCCCGGAGATCAACTGAAGTTTTCTTT
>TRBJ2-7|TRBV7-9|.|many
CASSYSRRSPYEQYF
TGTGCCAGCAGCTATTCACGCAGGTCACCCTACGAGCAGTACTTC
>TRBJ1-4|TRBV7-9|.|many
CASSSERTGGTNEKLFF
TGTGCCAGCAGCTCCGAAAGAACAGGTGGAACTAATGAAAAACTGTTTTTT
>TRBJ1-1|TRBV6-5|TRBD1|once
CASSYTPQGARNTEAFF
TGTGCCAGCAGTTACACACCCCAGGGGGCGAGGAACACTGAAGCTTTCTTT
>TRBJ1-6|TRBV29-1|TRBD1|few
CSPRGAAITLHF
TGCAGCCCCAGGGGGGCAGCGATAACCCTCCACTTT
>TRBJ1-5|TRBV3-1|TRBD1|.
CASSRRGTGGEPQHF
TGTGCCAGCAGCCGCAGAGGTACAGGGGGGGAGCCCCAGCATTTT
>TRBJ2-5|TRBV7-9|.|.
CASSQTGLGETQYF
TGTGCCAGCAGCCAAACGGGACTCGGAGAGACCCAGTACTTC
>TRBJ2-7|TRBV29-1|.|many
CSVEVLYEQYF
TGCAGCGTTGAAGTCCTCTACGAGCAGTACTTC
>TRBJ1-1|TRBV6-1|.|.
CASSANLQENTEAFF
TGTGCCAGCAGTGCTAACCTTCAGGAGAACACTGAAGCTTTCTTT
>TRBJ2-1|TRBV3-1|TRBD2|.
CASSQGHTSGRNEQFF
TGTGCCAGCAGCCAAGGGCACACTAGCGGGAGAAATGAGCAGTTCTTC
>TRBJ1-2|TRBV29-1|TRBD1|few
CSVERRDRDGGYTF
TGCAGCGTTGAACGACGGGACAGGGACGGTGGCTACACCTTC
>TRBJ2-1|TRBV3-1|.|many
CASSQDWPARQQFF
TGTGCCAGCAGCCAAGATTGGCCAGCCCGTCAGCAGTTCTTC
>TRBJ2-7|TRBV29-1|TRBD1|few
CSVEGAGGLPYEQYF
TGCAGCGTTGAAGGGGCAGGGGGCTTGCCCTACGAGCAGTACTTC
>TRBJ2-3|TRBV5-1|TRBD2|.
CASSLKGQGASLAGATDTQYF
TGCGCCAGCAGCTTGAAAGGCCAGGGGGCATCTCTAGCGGGAGCAACAGATACGCAGTATTTT
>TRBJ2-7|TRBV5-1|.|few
CASSLGRWQYF
TGCGCCAGCAGCTTGGGCAGGTGGCAGTACTTC
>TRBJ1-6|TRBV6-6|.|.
CASRTHSTPNNSPLHF
TGTGCCAGCAGAACCCATTCAACCCCGAATAATTCACCCCTCCACTTT
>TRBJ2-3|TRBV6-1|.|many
CASVPPGTQRATDTQYF
TGTGCCAGCGTTCCCCCCGGGACTCAGAGGGCGACAGATACGCAGTATTTT
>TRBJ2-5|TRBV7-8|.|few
CASSFPGPRETQYF
TGTGCCAGCAGCTTCCCGGGACCACGAGAGACCCAGTACTTC
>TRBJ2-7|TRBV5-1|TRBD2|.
CASSAGTSGSSYEQYF
TGCGCCAGCAGCGCAGGGACTAGCGGGAGCTCCTACGAGCAGTACTTC
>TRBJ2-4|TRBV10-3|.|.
CAISDQAQNIQYF
TGTGCCATCAGTGACCAGGCGCAAAACATTCAGTACTTC
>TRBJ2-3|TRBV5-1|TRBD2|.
CASSLAGAATDTQYF
TGCGCCAGCAGCCTAGCGGGAGCCGCCACAGATACGCAGTATTTT
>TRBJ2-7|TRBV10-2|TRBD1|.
CATGQGRVYEQYF
TGCGCCACGGGACAGGGAAGGGTCTACGAGCAGTACTTC
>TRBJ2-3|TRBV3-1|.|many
CASSQGQLFTDTQYF
TGTGCCAGCAGCCAAGGACAGCTTTTCACAGATACGCAGTATTTT
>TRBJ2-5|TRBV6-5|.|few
CASSYSRWQETQYF
TGTGCCAGCAGTTACTCGCGTTGGCAAGAGACCCAGTACTTC
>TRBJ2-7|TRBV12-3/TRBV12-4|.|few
CASSPGTSLPEQYF
TGTGCCAGCAGTCCCGGGACATCCCTTCCCGAGCAGTACTTC
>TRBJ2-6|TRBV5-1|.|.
CASSLTQGSGANVLTF
TGCGCCAGCAGCTTGACACAGGGAAGTGGGGCCAACGTCCTGACTTTC
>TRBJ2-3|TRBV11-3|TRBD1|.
CASSPGTGTDTQYF
TGTGCCAGCAGCCCGGGGACAGGGACAGATACGCAGTATTTT
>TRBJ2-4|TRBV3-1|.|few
CASSQWGGQSLAKNIQYF
TGTGCCAGCAGCCAATGGGGGGGACAGTCCTTAGCCAAAAACATTCAGTACTTC